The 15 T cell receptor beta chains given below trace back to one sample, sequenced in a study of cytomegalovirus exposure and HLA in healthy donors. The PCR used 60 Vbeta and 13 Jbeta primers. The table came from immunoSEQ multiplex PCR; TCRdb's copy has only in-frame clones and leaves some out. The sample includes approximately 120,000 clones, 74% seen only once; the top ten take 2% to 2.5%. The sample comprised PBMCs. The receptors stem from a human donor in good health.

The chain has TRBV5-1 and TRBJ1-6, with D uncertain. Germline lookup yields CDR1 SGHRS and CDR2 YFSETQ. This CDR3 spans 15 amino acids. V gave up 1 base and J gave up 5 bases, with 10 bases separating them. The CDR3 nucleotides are TGCGCCAGCAGCTTGTCCTCGGCGGATAATTCACCCCTCCACTTT. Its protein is CASSLSSADNSPLHF.

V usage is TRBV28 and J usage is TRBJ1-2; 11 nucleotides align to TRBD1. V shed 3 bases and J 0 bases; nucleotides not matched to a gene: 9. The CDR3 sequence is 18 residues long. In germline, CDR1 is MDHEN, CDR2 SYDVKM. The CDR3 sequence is CASSFVHGTGGSNYGYTF. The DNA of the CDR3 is TGTGCCAGCAGTTTCGTACACGGGACAGGGGGTTCTAACTATGGCTACACCTTC.

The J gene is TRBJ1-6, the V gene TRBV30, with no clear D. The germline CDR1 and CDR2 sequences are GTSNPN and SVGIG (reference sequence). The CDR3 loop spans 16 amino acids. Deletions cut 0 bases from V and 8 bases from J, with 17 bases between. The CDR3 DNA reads TGTGCCTGGAGTGTAAGGACCCTAGCTCGAGATTCACCCCTCCACTTT. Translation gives CAWSVRTLARDSPLHF.

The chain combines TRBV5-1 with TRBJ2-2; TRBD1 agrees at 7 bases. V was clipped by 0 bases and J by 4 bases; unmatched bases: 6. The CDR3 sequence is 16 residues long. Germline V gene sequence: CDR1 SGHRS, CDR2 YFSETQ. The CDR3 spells CASSLDPRGTTGELFF. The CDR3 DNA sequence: TGCGCCAGCAGCTTGGATCCCAGGGGGACCACCGGGGAGCTGTTTTTT.

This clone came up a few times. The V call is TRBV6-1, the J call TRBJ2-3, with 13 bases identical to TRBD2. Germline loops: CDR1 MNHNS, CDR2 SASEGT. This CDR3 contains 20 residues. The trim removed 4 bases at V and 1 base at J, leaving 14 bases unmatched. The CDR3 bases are TGTGCCAGCAGTGGCCGGGGACTAGCGGGACCTCGGCGGGGCACAGATACGCAGTATTTT. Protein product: CASSGRGLAGPRRGTDTQYF.

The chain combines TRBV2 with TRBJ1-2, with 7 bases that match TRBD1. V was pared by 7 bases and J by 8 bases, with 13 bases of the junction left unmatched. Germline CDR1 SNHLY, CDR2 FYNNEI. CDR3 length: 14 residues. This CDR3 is CASTSARDSRGYTF. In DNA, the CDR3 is TGTGCCAGCACCTCAGCCCGGGACAGTCGGGGCTACACCTTC. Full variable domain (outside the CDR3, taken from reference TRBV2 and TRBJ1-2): EPEVTQTPSHQVTQMGQEVILRCVPISNHLYFYWYRQILGQKVEFLVSFYNNEISEKSEIFDDQFSVERPDGSNFTLKIRSTKLEDSAMYFCASTSARDSRGYTFGSGTRLTVV.

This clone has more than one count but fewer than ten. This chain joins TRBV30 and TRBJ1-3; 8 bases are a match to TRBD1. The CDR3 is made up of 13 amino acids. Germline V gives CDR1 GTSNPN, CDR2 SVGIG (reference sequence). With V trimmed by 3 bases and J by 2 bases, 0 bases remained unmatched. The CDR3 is CAWRQGAGNTIYF. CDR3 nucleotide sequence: TGTGCCTGGAGACAGGGGGCTGGAAACACCATATATTTT.

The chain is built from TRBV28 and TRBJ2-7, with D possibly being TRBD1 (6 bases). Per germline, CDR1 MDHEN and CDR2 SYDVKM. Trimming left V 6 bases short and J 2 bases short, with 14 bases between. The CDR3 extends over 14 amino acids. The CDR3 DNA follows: TGTGCCAGCAGCCCCAGGGGCGTTGCCTACGAGCAGTACTTC. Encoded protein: CASSPRGVAYEQYF.

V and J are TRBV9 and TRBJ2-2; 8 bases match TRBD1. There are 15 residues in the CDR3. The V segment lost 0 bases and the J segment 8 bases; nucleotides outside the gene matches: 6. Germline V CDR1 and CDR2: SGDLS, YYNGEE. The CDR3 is CASSVEGQGLGELFF. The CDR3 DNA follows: TGTGCCAGCAGCGTAGAAGGACAGGGTCTGGGGGAGCTGTTTTTT.

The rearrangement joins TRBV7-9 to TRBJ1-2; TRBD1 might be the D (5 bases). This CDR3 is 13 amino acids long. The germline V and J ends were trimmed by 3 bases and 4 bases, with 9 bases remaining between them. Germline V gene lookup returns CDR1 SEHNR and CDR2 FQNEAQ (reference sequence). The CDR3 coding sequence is TGTGCCAGCAGCTTGGACACGGGCTATGGCTACACCTTC. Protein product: CASSLDTGYGYTF.

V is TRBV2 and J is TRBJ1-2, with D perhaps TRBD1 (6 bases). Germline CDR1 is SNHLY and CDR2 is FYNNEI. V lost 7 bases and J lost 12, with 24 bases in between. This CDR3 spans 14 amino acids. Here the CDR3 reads CASTGSGGRVVHTF. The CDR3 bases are TGTGCCAGCACGGGGAGCGGGGGGCGGGTTGTTCACACCTTC.

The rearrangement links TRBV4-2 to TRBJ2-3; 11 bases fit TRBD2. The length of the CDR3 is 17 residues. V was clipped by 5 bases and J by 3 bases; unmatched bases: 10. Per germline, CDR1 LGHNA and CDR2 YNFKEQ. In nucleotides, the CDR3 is TGTGCCAGCAGCGTAATACTAGCGGGGGATATTACAGATACGCAGTATTTT. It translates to CASSVILAGDITDTQYF.

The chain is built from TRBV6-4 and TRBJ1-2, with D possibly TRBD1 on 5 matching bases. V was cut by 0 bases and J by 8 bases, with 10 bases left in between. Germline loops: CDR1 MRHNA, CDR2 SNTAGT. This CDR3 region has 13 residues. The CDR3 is CASSDSQSGGYTF. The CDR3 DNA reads TGTGCCAGCAGTGACTCCCAGTCAGGGGGCTACACCTTC.

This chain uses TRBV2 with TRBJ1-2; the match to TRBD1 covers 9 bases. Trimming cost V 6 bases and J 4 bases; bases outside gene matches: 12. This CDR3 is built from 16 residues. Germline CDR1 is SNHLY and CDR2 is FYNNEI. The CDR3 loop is CASSLGQGSSAYGYTF. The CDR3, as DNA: TGTGCCAGCAGCCTTGGACAGGGGTCGTCCGCCTATGGCTACACCTTC.

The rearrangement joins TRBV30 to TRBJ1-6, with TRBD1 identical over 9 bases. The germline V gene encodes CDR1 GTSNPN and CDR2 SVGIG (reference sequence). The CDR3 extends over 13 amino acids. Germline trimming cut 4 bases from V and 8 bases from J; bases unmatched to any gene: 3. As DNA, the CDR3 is TGTGCCTGGACGAGACAGGGGGATTCACCCCTCCACTTT. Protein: CAWTRQGDSPLHF. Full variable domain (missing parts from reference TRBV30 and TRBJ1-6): SQTIHQWPATLVQPVGSPLSLECTVEGTSNPNLYWYRQAAGRGLQLLFYSVGIGQISSEVPQNLSASRPQDRQFILSSKKLLLSDSGFYLCAWTRQGDSPLHFGNGTRLTVT.